These 23 T cell receptor beta chains were sequenced from one sample in a study of blood T cell repertoires in COVID-19. Some clones are missing from TCRdb's copy, which holds only in-frame ones; the method was immunoSEQ multiplex PCR. The table records under 100,000 clones, about 90% of them present only once. The material sequenced was peripheral blood. The origin of the receptors is a male donor with acute or convalescent COVID-19.

V gene TRBV28 combines with J gene TRBJ2-7, with D tentatively TRBD1 (6 bases). From germline, CDR1 is MDHEN and CDR2 SYDVKM. The CDR3 spans 12 residues. V was pared by 6 bases and J by 4 bases, with 10 bases between. The CDR3 DNA follows: TGTGCCAGCAGCAGGGGCTCGTACGAGCAGTACTTC. Amino acid sequence: CASSRGSYEQYF.

This clone has a handful of counts. The chain is built from TRBV6-5 and TRBJ1-3; D not resolved. Deletions cut 4 bases from V and 0 bases from J, with 10 bases between. Germline CDR1 MNHEY, CDR2 SVGAGI. The CDR3 length is 15 residues. DNA for the CDR3: TGTGCCAGCAGTTTCCGAGGCCTCTCTGGAAACACCATATATTTT. This encodes CASSFRGLSGNTIYF.

The chain has TRBV3-1 (or the pseudogene TRBV3-2) and TRBJ2-2, with 9 bases identical to TRBD2. V shed 4 bases and J 0 bases; nucleotides not matched to a gene: 9. From germline, CDR1 is LGHDT and CDR2 YNNKEL (reference sequence). The CDR3 runs to 18 residues. CDR3 sequence: CASSRGGSGGPNTGELFF. Written as DNA, the CDR3 is TGTGCCAGCAGCCGAGGAGGGAGCGGGGGGCCGAACACCGGGGAGCTGTTTTTT.

This clone was recorded only once. The rearrangement links TRBV5-5 to TRBJ1-1, with D possibly being TRBD1 (5 bases). The V and J ends lost 4 bases and 3 bases respectively, with 13 bases between them. The CDR3 has 14 residues. Germline lookup yields CDR1 SGHKS and CDR2 YYEKEE (reference sequence). The CDR3 region is CASSIIDRHTEAFF. CDR3 nucleotide sequence: TGTGCCAGCAGCATTATTGACAGACACACTGAAGCTTTCTTT.

This clone showed up just once. The rearrangement joins TRBV19 to TRBJ2-7; D is undetermined. The germline CDR1 and CDR2 sequences are LNHDA and SQIVND (reference sequence). The CDR3 loop spans 13 amino acids. The V and J ends lost 1 base and 3 bases respectively, with 7 bases between them. The CDR3 DNA reads TGTGCCAGTAGTATAGCACAGAGCTACGAGCAGTACTTC. Amino acids: CASSIAQSYEQYF.

V usage is TRBV10-3 and J usage is TRBJ2-2; D perhaps matches TRBD1 (5 bases). The CDR3 is made up of 14 amino acids. Germline V gene data show CDR1 as ENHRY and CDR2 as SYGVKD. Trimming stripped 7 bases from V and 3 bases from J, with 12 bases between. This chain's CDR3 is CAIKREGDTGELFF. The CDR3 DNA reads as TGTGCCATCAAGCGTGAAGGGGACACCGGGGAGCTGTTTTTT.

The chain uses TRBV7-9 and TRBJ1-2, with unresolved D. Trimming removed 0 bases at V and 6 bases at J, with 5 bases between. In germline, CDR1 is SEHNR, CDR2 FQNEAQ (reference sequence). This CDR3 has 12 amino acids. In nucleotides, the CDR3 is TGTGCCAGCAGCTTAGCCCAGGATGGCTACACCTTC. It yields the protein CASSLAQDGYTF.

With regard to this clone: With a much larger clone just one base away, this may be a read error. CDR3 nucleotides: TGTGCCAGCAGCTCCCCCGGGACTAGCGGGCAAGAGGCCCAGTACTTC. Translating gives CASSSPGTSGQEAQYF. V usage is TRBV5-6 and J usage is TRBJ2-5; 12 positions agree with TRBD2. Germline CDR1 is SGHDT and CDR2 is YYEEEE. The CDR3 runs 16 residues.

V gene TRBV9 combines with J gene TRBJ2-3, with a weak D call TRBD2 (5 bases). Germline CDR1 and CDR2: SGDLS and YYNGEE. CDR3 length equals 14 residues. V gave up 0 bases and J gave up 6 bases, with 11 bases separating them. The CDR3 sequence is CASSVVGGGDTQYF. In nucleotides, the CDR3 is TGTGCCAGCAGCGTAGTAGGAGGTGGGGATACGCAGTATTTT. The complete variable domain, with remaining parts taken from reference TRBV9 and TRBJ2-3, reads DSGVTQTPKHLITATGQRVTLRCSPRSGDLSVYWYQQSLDQGLQFLIQYYNGEERAKGNILERFSAQQFPDLHSELNLSSLELGDSALYFCASSVVGGGDTQYFGPGTRLTVL.

There are a few counts of this clone. The chain recombines TRBV10-1 with TRBJ1-2, with D maybe TRBD1 (6 bases). The CDR3 extends over 14 amino acids. Germline CDR1 and CDR2: WNHNN and SYGVQD (reference sequence). Trimming left V 7 bases short and J 3 bases short, with 15 bases between. CDR3 sequence reads: CASTLDRPYYGYTF. Here the CDR3 DNA reads TGCGCCAGCACCTTAGACAGGCCCTACTATGGCTACACCTTC.

The CDR3 spells CASSIVTGSYEQYF. CDR3 nucleotides: TGTGCCAGTAGTATAGTCACAGGCTCCTACGAGCAGTACTTC. The chain is built from TRBV19 and TRBJ2-7; weak D call: TRBD1 (5 bases). This CDR3 is 14 amino acids long. The germline gives CDR1 LNHDA, CDR2 SQIVND (reference sequence). Trimming cost V 1 base and J 0 bases, with 7 bases left between them.

The chain links TRBV7-2 to TRBJ1-4, with D possibly matching TRBD1 (6 bases). The CDR3 loop spans 14 amino acids. Trimming pared 8 bases from V and 5 bases from J, leaving 15 bases between. CDR1 is SGHTA and CDR2 is FQGNSA in the germline V gene. CDR3 loop: CASGVGGGNEKLFF. The DNA for the CDR3 is TGTGCCAGCGGGGTGGGAGGGGGAAATGAAAAACTGTTTTTT.

The chain joins TRBV25-1 to TRBJ2-6; no firm D call. CDR3 length: 15 residues. V was trimmed by 2 bases and J by 4 bases, leaving 9 bases between them. The germline V gene encodes CDR1 MGHDK and CDR2 SYGVNS. The CDR3 bases are TGTGCCAGCAGTGAACGACTGGTCGGGGCCAACGTCCTGACTTTC. This encodes CASSERLVGANVLTF.

The chain links TRBV19 to TRBJ2-1; D possibly corresponds to TRBD1 (6 bases). The CDR3 length is 14 residues. Deletions cut 4 bases from V and 5 bases from J, with 12 bases between. From germline, CDR1 is LNHDA and CDR2 SQIVND (reference sequence). The CDR3 here is CASSTSGQHNEQFF. CDR3 in DNA: TGTGCCAGTAGTACCTCCGGACAGCACAATGAGCAGTTCTTC. The full variable domain, completed using reference TRBV19 and TRBJ2-1, is DGGITQSPKYLFRKEGQNVTLSCEQNLNHDAMYWYRQDPGQGLRLIYYSQIVNDFQKGDIAEGYSVSREKKESFPLTVTSAQKNPTAFYLCASSTSGQHNEQFFGPGTRLTVL.

The V and J genes are TRBV9 and TRBJ2-3; D is undetermined. V lost 0 bases and J 1 base, leaving 6 bases between the germline ends. Germline-derived CDR1 and CDR2 are SGDLS and YYNGEE. This CDR3 has 14 residues. CDR3 bases: TGTGCCAGCAGCGTAGGAGTAGGCACAGATACGCAGTATTTT. Translating it yields CASSVGVGTDTQYF.

The V and J genes are TRBV30 and TRBJ2-7; 10 bases fit TRBD1. The CDR3 consists of 14 residues. J gave up 7 bases and V 0 bases, and 6 bases lay outside the gene matches. The germline CDR1 and CDR2 sequences are GTSNPN and SVGIG (reference sequence). The CDR3 bases are TGTGCCTGGAGTGTAGGACAGGGGGTGGGGGAGCAGTACTTC. It is translated as CAWSVGQGVGEQYF.

The table lists this clone with a few counts. The chain carries TRBV19 and TRBJ1-2; a possible D gene is TRBD1 (6 bases). From germline, CDR1 is LNHDA and CDR2 SQIVND (reference sequence). The germline V and J ends were trimmed by 4 bases and 7 bases, with 13 bases remaining between them. The CDR3 has 13 residues. The CDR3 sequence is CASSRQVSGGYTF. CDR3 sequence (DNA): TGTGCCAGTAGTAGACAGGTGTCGGGTGGCTACACCTTC.

V and J are TRBV5-3 and TRBJ2-7; D may be TRBD2 (5 bases). TRBV5-3 is designated an ORF whose function remains uncertain. V shed 1 base and J shed 0 bases, with 8 bases lying between them. This CDR3 has 14 residues. CDR3 sequence (DNA): TGTGCCAGAAGCTTGATGGGGAGCTCCTACGAGCAGTACTTC. Encoded protein: CARSLMGSSYEQYF.

The chain links TRBV12-3 or TRBV12-4 to TRBJ2-5; tentatively, D is TRBD1 (5 bases). Trimming removed 6 bases from V and 0 bases from J, with 8 bases in between. The CDR3 runs to 13 residues. DNA of the CDR3: TGTGCCAGCAGCGACAGTAACCAAGAGACCCAGTACTTC. Translating it yields CASSDSNQETQYF.

The rearrangement links TRBV9 to TRBJ2-3, with TRBD2 matching 11 bases. The CDR3 is made up of 19 amino acids. Germline values: CDR1 SGDLS, CDR2 YYNGEE. With 0 bases clipped from V and 0 bases from J, the junction kept 9 bases outside the gene matches. The CDR3 loop is CASSVGLAGGSSSTDTQYF. The CDR3 nucleotides read TGTGCCAGCAGCGTAGGGCTAGCGGGGGGTTCGTCTAGCACAGATACGCAGTATTTT.

Regarding this clone: This likely stems from a read error, as it lies one base from a far larger clone. The rearrangement joins TRBV7-9 to TRBJ2-1; perhaps TRBD2 as D (7 bases). Trimming left V 7 bases short and J 9 bases short, with 19 bases between. The CDR3 length is 14 residues. Germline V gene sequence: CDR1 SEHNR, CDR2 FQNEAQ (reference sequence). CDR3 protein: CASTFVGGPGEQFF. CDR3 nucleotides: TGTGCCAGCACCTTCGTGGGGGGGCCCGGTGAGCAGTTCTTC.

V and J are TRBV30 and TRBJ1-3; D possibly corresponds to TRBD1 (6 bases). Per germline, CDR1 GTSNPN and CDR2 SVGIG (reference sequence). Trimming removed 0 bases at V and 0 bases at J, with 12 bases between. The CDR3 runs 16 residues. The CDR3 region is CAWSVLGHNSGNTIYF. The CDR3 nucleotides read TGTGCCTGGAGTGTACTGGGACACAACTCTGGAAACACCATATATTTT.

About this clone: Other DNA sequences in the same sample also yield this CDR3. The chain couples TRBV15 to TRBJ1-1; a weak D match, TRBD1 (5 bases). Trimming took 3 bases from V and 4 from J, leaving 9 bases between them. Germline V gives CDR1 LNHNV, CDR2 YYDKDF (reference sequence). The CDR3 runs 13 residues. The CDR3 DNA is TGTGCCACCAGCAGGGGGGGAGGCACTGAAGCTTTCTTT. Translating it yields CATSRGGGTEAFF.